One sample yielded the 2 T cell receptor beta chains listed below, sequenced in a study of beta chain features in type 1 diabetes (dated 2018 in TCRdb). The library was made by the immunoSEQ multiplex PCR assay. All of the isolated RNA was reverse transcribed with the High Capacity cDNA Reverse Transcription Kit, so expressed TCRB transcripts were sequenced. This immuneACCESS table, as held by TCRdb, lists in-frame sequences with V and J called but not all clones. Of the missing ones, under half trace to an unresolved V gene in checked studies; the others have no known cause. A total of about 340,000 clones appear in this sample, roughly 8.8% of them only once. The ten largest account for 0.95% to 1.1% of the sample. Antigen specificity for these receptors is unknown. Overall study outcomes, separate from this receptor: A moderate but significant shortening of TCRB CDR3 length was observed in type 1 diabetes patients in all four CD4+ subsets.

Sequenced sample: central memory CD4+ T cells from blood. All receptors derive from a man aged 25 to 45 with type 1 diabetes.

Remarks on this clone: Possible read error: a much larger clone is one base away. This chain links TRBV7-6 with TRBJ2-6; D gene ambiguous. Trimming pared 1 base from V and 0 bases from J, leaving 4 bases between. The CDR3 spans 15 residues. Per the germline V gene, CDR1 is SGHVS and CDR2 is FNYEAQ. CDR3 residues: CASSLESSGANVLTF. In nucleotides, the CDR3 is TGTGCCAGCAGCTTAGAAAGCTCTGGGGCCAACGTCCTGACTTTC.

The sample holds a few counts of this clone. V gene TRBV30 combines with J gene TRBJ2-5; D may be TRBD2 (5 bases). Trimming removed 2 bases from V and 5 bases from J, with 12 bases in between. Germline lookup yields CDR1 GTSNPN and CDR2 SVGIG (reference sequence). This CDR3 has 13 amino acids. CDR3: CAWSWGARETQYF. CDR3 DNA sequence: TGTGCCTGGAGTTGGGGAGCGAGGGAGACCCAGTACTTC.